The TCR beta chain described here comes from a study of T cell clusters in autoimmune cytopenias. The study, taken as a whole, reports: Physiological T cell clusters of healthy donors were apparently absent in primary autoimmune cytopenia patients. Functional roles of the in silico T cell clusters still await experimental validation. TRB repertoire shifts in secondary cytopenia and chronic lymphocytic leukemia mostly reflected lymphoma, not autoimmunity. Healthy donors had roughly 3-fold more exclusive TRB clusters than active autoimmune hepatitis patients.

TRB was amplified by touch-down multiplex PCR, primer pools A and B combined. TCRdb reanalyzed the multiplex PCR reads, giving one entry per CDR3 protein sequence and no DNA. The sample features over 1,500 distinct CDR3 sequences, with roughly a third in its top ten. Some 34,000 genome equivalents of blood DNA were amplified for TRB. Of note for this clonotype: Its antigen is still unknown.

There are 16 residues in the CDR3. The sequence derives from a human donor with an autoimmune cytopenia, with autoimmune hepatitis or in good health (not recorded which). Sequencing was performed on peripheral blood. The gene calls are TRBV21-1 and TRBJ1-3. TRBV21-1 is tagged as a pseudogene. CDR3 loop: CASSLDGSNSGNTIYF.